These 21 T cell receptor beta chains were sequenced from one sample in a study of blood T cell repertoires in COVID-19. TCRdb's copy holds only in-frame clones and misses some; the assay was immunoSEQ multiplex PCR. The sample contains roughly 50,000 clones, 65% to 90% of which appear only once. Specimen: peripheral blood. These receptor sequences come from a woman of 80 years or more with acute or convalescent COVID-19.

This rearrangement joins TRBV9 to TRBJ1-1; no definite D call. The CDR3 sequence is 15 residues long. Germline CDR1 and CDR2: SGDLS and YYNGEE. Deletions cut 0 bases from V and 2 bases from J, with 11 bases between. CDR3 loop: CASSVDPGFNTEAFF. The CDR3 DNA reads TGTGCCAGCAGCGTAGATCCGGGGTTTAACACTGAAGCTTTCTTT.

This clone has more than one count but fewer than ten. The rearrangement links TRBV7-9 to TRBJ2-7; weak D call: TRBD2 (6 bases). CDR3 length: 15 residues. Per germline, CDR1 SEHNR and CDR2 FQNEAQ (reference sequence). V gave up 5 bases and J gave up 2 bases, with 16 bases separating them. CDR3 coding DNA: TGTGCCAGCAGCGCCTATACAGTAGCGGCCTACGAGCAGTACTTC. Translation gives CASSAYTVAAYEQYF.

The chain couples TRBV12-1 to TRBJ1-1; TRBD1, as called in the table, went unchecked against the DNA. TRBV12-1 is shown as a pseudogene. The CDR3 runs to 16 residues. CDR3 coding DNA: TGTGCCAGCAGCTTCGACAGACAGGGGGCAGTAGGTGAAGCTTTCTTT. Encoded protein: CASSFDRQGAVGEAFF.

The chain uses TRBV29-1 and TRBJ2-1, with 11 positions matching TRBD1. J gave up 7 bases and V 6 bases, and 11 bases lay outside the gene matches. The germline CDR1 and CDR2 sequences are SQVTM and ANQGSEA. This CDR3 has 15 residues. CDR3 DNA sequence: TGCAGCGTCATTAGGCGGACAGGGGGCACAAATGAGCAGTTCTTC. This codes for CSVIRRTGGTNEQFF.

This clone was observed a few times. The chain is built from TRBV28 and TRBJ2-7; maybe TRBD1 (6 bases). V lost 3 bases, J lost 4 bases, and 16 bases lay in between. The CDR3 consists of 15 residues. Germline CDR1 is MDHEN and CDR2 is SYDVKM. CDR3 in DNA: TGTGCCAGCAGTTTGATTGGGGGCGCGCGTTACGAGCAGTACTTC. It is translated as CASSLIGGARYEQYF.

This chain uses TRBV7-6 with TRBJ2-7, with 11 bases identical to TRBD1. Germline values: CDR1 SGHVS, CDR2 FNYEAQ. The junction had 3 bases not matched to a gene; V was cut back by 5 bases and J by 3 bases. The CDR3 has 14 residues. The CDR3 region is CASSPGTGGYEQYF. CDR3 nucleotide sequence: TGTGCCAGCAGCCCCGGGACAGGGGGCTACGAGCAGTACTTC. Combining the CDR3 with reference TRBV7-6 and TRBJ2-7 gives the whole variable domain GAGVSQSPRYKVTKRGQDVALRCDPISGHVSLYWYRQALGQGPEFLTYFNYEAQQDKSGLPNDRFSAERPEGSISTLTIQRTEQRDSAMYRCASSPGTGGYEQYFGPGTRLTVT.

The chain combines TRBV12-3 or TRBV12-4 with TRBJ2-5, with D unclear. The CDR3 is 13 residues long. The V end lost 2 bases, the J end lost 2 bases, and 6 bases lay between the germline ends. The CDR3 nucleotides are TGTGCCAGCAGTTTATGGCAGCAAGAGACCCAGTACTTC. Its translation: CASSLWQQETQYF.

V is TRBV11-2 and J is TRBJ2-1; maybe TRBD1 (5 bases). Germline values: CDR1 SGHAT, CDR2 FQNNGV. Trimming pared 3 bases from V and 13 bases from J, leaving 13 bases between. The CDR3 extends over 12 amino acids. The CDR3 coding sequence is TGTGCCAGCAGCTTCGGTTTGACAGATCAGTTCTTC. Its translation: CASSFGLTDQFF.

The chain joins TRBV9 to TRBJ1-1; 10 bases are a match to TRBD1. CDR1 and CDR2 from the germline V gene are SGDLS and YYNGEE. The CDR3 is made up of 17 amino acids. V shed 5 bases and J 3 bases; nucleotides not matched to a gene: 13. This CDR3 reads CASSVAGTGVVDTEAFF. CDR3 coding DNA: TGTGCCAGCAGTGTCGCCGGGACAGGGGTTGTGGACACTGAAGCTTTCTTT.

The J gene is TRBJ1-2, the V gene TRBV5-4, with 7 positions matching TRBD1. Germline values: CDR1 SGHNT, CDR2 YYREEE (reference sequence). V shed 4 bases and J 5 bases; nucleotides not matched to a gene: 8. This CDR3 is 14 amino acids long. CDR3 DNA: TGTGCCAGCAGCCGGGACAGATTTCTGTATGGCTACACCTTC. The encoded protein is CASSRDRFLYGYTF.

This chain links TRBV19 with TRBJ2-1; 11 nucleotides match TRBD1. Germline V gene data show CDR1 as LNHDA and CDR2 as SQIVND (reference sequence). With V trimmed by 5 bases and J by 8 bases, 8 bases remained unmatched. The CDR3 covers 15 residues. The CDR3 loop is CASSSSGQGAHEQFF. In DNA form, the CDR3 reads TGTGCCAGTAGTTCGTCAGGACAGGGGGCGCATGAGCAGTTCTTC.

V gene TRBV3-1 (or the pseudogene TRBV3-2) combines with J gene TRBJ2-3, with TRBD1 matching 7 bases. The length of the CDR3 is 17 residues. The trim removed 3 bases at V and 2 bases at J, leaving 11 bases unmatched. Germline-derived CDR1 and CDR2 are LGHDT and YNNKEL (reference sequence). The CDR3 reads CASSQEGTALITDTQYF. For the CDR3, the DNA is TGTGCCAGCAGCCAGGAAGGGACAGCCCTTATCACAGATACGCAGTATTTT.

This sequence joins TRBV28 and TRBJ1-3, with D possibly TRBD1 on 5 matching bases. V was trimmed by 3 bases and J by 0 bases, leaving 9 bases between them. Per the germline V gene, CDR1 is MDHEN and CDR2 is SYDVKM. There are 15 residues in the CDR3. The CDR3 is CASSFDSFSGNTIYF. CDR3 in DNA: TGTGCCAGCAGTTTCGACAGTTTCTCTGGAAACACCATATATTTT.

The chain has TRBV7-9 and TRBJ1-6, with D uncertain. Germline CDR1 reads SEHNR; CDR2 reads FQNEAQ (reference sequence). The CDR3 is 14 residues long. Trimming cost V 5 bases and J 10 bases, with 15 bases left between them. CDR3 DNA sequence: TGTGCCAGCAGCCCGGAGGGAGAATGGTCACCCCTCCACTTT. This sequence encodes CASSPEGEWSPLHF.

Points on this clone: This specimen includes other DNA sequences encoding the same CDR3. The chain couples TRBV5-1 to TRBJ1-1; no firm D call. CDR3 length: 15 amino acids. V was shortened by 0 bases and J by 1 base, with 10 bases between the two germline ends. CDR1 SGHRS and CDR2 YFSETQ come from the germline V gene. DNA of the CDR3: TGCGCCAGCAGCTTGGAGGGAGGGAGGAACACTGAAGCTTTCTTT. Translated, it gives CASSLEGGRNTEAFF.

This chain links TRBV7-9 with TRBJ1-2; 7 nucleotides match TRBD1. Germline lookup yields CDR1 SEHNR and CDR2 FQNEAQ (reference sequence). There are 14 residues in the CDR3. Trimming cost V 3 bases and J 2 bases; bases outside gene matches: 3. The CDR3 protein is CASSLAGQNYGYTF. In DNA form, the CDR3 reads TGTGCCAGCAGCTTGGCGGGACAGAACTATGGCTACACCTTC. Drawing the rest from reference TRBV7-9 and TRBJ1-2, the complete variable domain is DTGVSQNPRHKITKRGQNVTFRCDPISEHNRLYWYRQTLGQGPEFLTYFQNEAQLEKSRLLSDRFSAERPKGSFSTLEIQRTEQGDSAMYLCASSLAGQNYGYTFGSGTRLTVV.

V gene TRBV5-6 combines with J gene TRBJ1-2, with 9 bases matching TRBD1. V lost 2 bases to trimming and J lost 6 bases; unmatched junction nucleotides: 5. Germline V gene sequence: CDR1 SGHDT, CDR2 YYEEEE. The CDR3 runs 14 residues. CDR3 in DNA: TGTGCCAGCAGCTTACAGGGGGCCGGGAATGGCTACACCTTC. The encoded protein is CASSLQGAGNGYTF.

This clone was detected once. The V and J genes are TRBV3-1 (or the pseudogene TRBV3-2) and TRBJ2-3; 7 bases are a match to TRBD2. Germline V gene sequence: CDR1 LGHDT, CDR2 YNNKEL (reference sequence). There are 14 residues in the CDR3. J lost 6 bases, V lost 3 bases, and 6 bases had no gene match. The CDR3: CASSQRRGGDTQYF. The CDR3 DNA reads TGTGCCAGCAGCCAGCGGCGGGGAGGGGATACGCAGTATTTT.

The chain recombines TRBV6-5 with TRBJ2-5; the match to TRBD1 covers 7 bases. V was pared by 6 bases and J by 6 bases, with 10 bases of the junction left unmatched. Germline V lookup: CDR1 MNHEY, CDR2 SVGAGI. The CDR3 sequence is 14 residues long. The CDR3: CASSGTAFGKTQYF. DNA for the CDR3: TGTGCCAGCAGCGGGACAGCTTTCGGGAAGACCCAGTACTTC.

This chain joins TRBV6-5 and TRBJ1-2, with 8 positions matching TRBD1. This CDR3 spans 15 amino acids. Looked up from germline, CDR1 is MNHEY and CDR2 is SVGAGI. V was pared by 1 base and J by 4 bases, with 5 bases of the junction left unmatched. CDR3: CASSYLTGAGYGYTF. Written as DNA, the CDR3 is TGTGCCAGCAGTTACTTGACAGGGGCGGGCTATGGCTACACCTTC.

This chain joins TRBV19 and TRBJ2-2; weak D call: TRBD1 (6 bases). Trimming took 3 bases from V and 4 from J, leaving 15 bases between them. Germline CDR1 reads LNHDA; CDR2 reads SQIVND (reference sequence). CDR3 size: 16 residues. CDR3 in DNA: TGTGCCAGTAGTATCCGAACAGGGTCGGTCACCGGGGAGCTGTTTTTT. It is translated as CASSIRTGSVTGELFF.